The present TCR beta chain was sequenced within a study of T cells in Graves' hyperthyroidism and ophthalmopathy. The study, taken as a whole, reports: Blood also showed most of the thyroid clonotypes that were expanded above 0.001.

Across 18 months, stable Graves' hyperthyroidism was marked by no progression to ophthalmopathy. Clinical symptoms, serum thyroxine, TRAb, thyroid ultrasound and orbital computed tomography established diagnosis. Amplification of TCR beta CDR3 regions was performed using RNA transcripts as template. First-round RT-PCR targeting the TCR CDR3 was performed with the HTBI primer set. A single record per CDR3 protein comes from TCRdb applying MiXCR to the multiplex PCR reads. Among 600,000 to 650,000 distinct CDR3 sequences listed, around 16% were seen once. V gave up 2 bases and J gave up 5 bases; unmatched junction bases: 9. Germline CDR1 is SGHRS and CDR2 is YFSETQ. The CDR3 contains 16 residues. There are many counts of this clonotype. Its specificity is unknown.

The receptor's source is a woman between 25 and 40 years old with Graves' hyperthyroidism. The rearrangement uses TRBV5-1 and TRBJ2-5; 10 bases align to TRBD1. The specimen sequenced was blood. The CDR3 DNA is TGCGCCAGCAGCTTAGTGGGACAGGGGATGTTGGAGACCCAGTACTTC. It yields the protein CASSLVGQGMLETQYF.